A selection of T cell receptor beta chains follows, all from one sample in a study of shared clonotypes between healthy human individuals. Using immunoSEQ multiplex PCR, the repertoire was profiled, and TCRdb retains in-frame clones only, with some absent. The table has roughly 2.2 million clones, approximately 93% seen once; the top ten hold about 0.41%. The sequencing input was naive CD4+ T cells from PBMCs. These receptors originate from a man aged 18 to 29 in good health. Some clones in this sample may be carry-over from other donors' samples. Each CDR3 is given with its conserved first and last residue. Each record gives: V gene, clone size, D gene, J gene, CDR3 protein, CDR3 DNA. A D gene is named only where the DNA matches it firmly. Size tells how often a clone was seen (once, few, many) or the class of an expanded clone, and some rows leave it out.

V gene: TRBV27
clone size: NA
D gene: NA
J gene: TRBJ1-5
CDR3 protein: CASSLVGQNSNQPQHF
CDR3 DNA: TGTGCCAGCAGTTTAGTGGGCCAAAATAGCAATCAGCCCCAGCATTTT

V gene: TRBV6-1
clone size: NA
D gene: NA
J gene: TRBJ2-5
CDR3 protein: CASPAQSNSQETQYF
CDR3 DNA: TGTGCCAGCCCAGCGCAGTCAAATAGTCAAGAGACCCAGTACTTC

V gene: TRBV28
clone size: NA
D gene: NA
J gene: TRBJ1-5
CDR3 protein: CASSLRGLIAISPQHF
CDR3 DNA: TGTGCCAGCAGTTTACGAGGGCTTATAGCAATCAGCCCCCAGCATTTT

V gene: TRBV6-1
clone size: once
D gene: NA
J gene: TRBJ1-1
CDR3 protein: CASRPLTEAFF
CDR3 DNA: TGTGCCAGCAGGCCCCTGACGGAAGCTTTCTTT

V gene: TRBV25-1
clone size: NA
D gene: TRBD1
J gene: TRBJ2-1
CDR3 protein: CASRDRGRNGEQFF
CDR3 DNA: TGTGCCAGCAGGGACAGGGGGAGGAACGGTGAGCAGTTCTTC

V gene: TRBV7-9
clone size: few
D gene: NA
J gene: TRBJ1-1
CDR3 protein: CASSLNFDEAFF
CDR3 DNA: TGTGCCAGCAGCTTAAACTTTGACGAAGCTTTCTTT

V gene: TRBV2
clone size: NA
D gene: NA
J gene: TRBJ2-7
CDR3 protein: CASGRSDEQYF
CDR3 DNA: TGTGCCAGCGGCCGCTCGGACGAGCAGTACTTC

V gene: TRBV6-5
clone size: NA
D gene: TRBD1
J gene: TRBJ1-2
CDR3 protein: CASRDRGPYTF
CDR3 DNA: TGTGCCAGCCGGGACAGGGGGCCTTACACCTTC

V gene: TRBV9
clone size: NA
D gene: NA
J gene: TRBJ1-2
CDR3 protein: CASSVAEGYGYTF
CDR3 DNA: TGTGCCAGCAGCGTAGCTGAGGGCTATGGCTACACCTTC

V gene: TRBV5-1
clone size: few
D gene: NA
J gene: TRBJ2-5
CDR3 protein: CASSLDREETQYF
CDR3 DNA: TGCGCCAGCAGCTTGGACAGGGAAGAGACCCAGTACTTC

V gene: TRBV18
clone size: once
D gene: TRBD1
J gene: TRBJ2-7
CDR3 protein: CASSPGTAPWEQYF
CDR3 DNA: TGTGCCAGCTCACCGGGGACAGCCCCATGGGAGCAGTACTTC

V gene: TRBV10-2
clone size: NA
D gene: TRBD2
J gene: TRBJ2-1
CDR3 protein: CASSGTSGRYNEQFF
CDR3 DNA: TGCGCCAGCAGCGGGACTAGCGGGAGGTATAATGAGCAGTTCTTC

V gene: TRBV1
clone size: NA
D gene: NA
J gene: TRBJ2-1
CDR3 protein: CTSSQSQRGLAGGRSYNEQFF
CDR3 DNA: TGCACCAGCAGCCAAAGCCAACGGGGACTAGCGGGAGGGCGCTCCTACAATGAGCAGTTCTTC

V gene: TRBV9
clone size: NA
D gene: TRBD1
J gene: TRBJ2-2
CDR3 protein: CASSLGTANTGELFF
CDR3 DNA: TGTGCCAGCAGCCTCGGGACAGCGAACACCGGGGAGCTGTTTTTT

V gene: TRBV27
clone size: NA
D gene: TRBD2
J gene: TRBJ2-5
CDR3 protein: CASNQFSGSSETQYF
CDR3 DNA: TGTGCCAGCAACCAGTTTAGCGGGAGCTCAGAGACCCAGTACTTC

V gene: TRBV6-6
clone size: NA
D gene: NA
J gene: TRBJ2-1
CDR3 protein: CASSYPYNEQFF
CDR3 DNA: TGTGCCAGCAGTTACCCCTACAATGAGCAGTTCTTC

V gene: TRBV6-6
clone size: NA
D gene: NA
J gene: TRBJ1-1
CDR3 protein: CASSTSGTEAFF
CDR3 DNA: TGTGCCAGCAGTACCTCCGGGACAGAAGCTTTCTTT

V gene: TRBV5-1
clone size: NA
D gene: NA
J gene: TRBJ1-1
CDR3 protein: CASSAQGGSGTEAFF
CDR3 DNA: TGCGCCAGCAGCGCCCAAGGAGGGTCGGGGACTGAAGCTTTCTTT

V gene: TRBV10-3
clone size: NA
D gene: NA
J gene: TRBJ1-5
CDR3 protein: CAIKSGPNQPQHF
CDR3 DNA: TGTGCCATCAAGTCGGGGCCGAATCAGCCCCAGCATTTT

V gene: TRBV5-1
clone size: NA
D gene: NA
J gene: TRBJ1-6
CDR3 protein: CASSLGLVEPYNSPLHF
CDR3 DNA: TGCGCCAGCAGCTTAGGCCTCGTAGAACCCTATAATTCACCCCTCCACTTT

V gene: TRBV29-1
clone size: once
D gene: NA
J gene: TRBJ2-1
CDR3 protein: CSGKTLLLYNEQFF
CDR3 DNA: TGCAGCGGAAAGACGTTACTCCTCTACAATGAGCAGTTCTTC

V gene: TRBV5-6
clone size: NA
D gene: TRBD1
J gene: TRBJ1-4
CDR3 protein: CASSSPGIWGQGPQLFF
CDR3 DNA: TGTGCCAGCAGCTCCCCGGGAATTTGGGGACAGGGTCCCCAACTGTTTTTT

V gene: TRBV11-2
clone size: NA
D gene: NA
J gene: TRBJ2-7
CDR3 protein: CASSLAGVNYEQYF
CDR3 DNA: TGTGCCAGCAGCTTAGCGGGAGTTAACTACGAGCAGTACTTC

V gene: TRBV18
clone size: NA
D gene: TRBD2
J gene: TRBJ2-2
CDR3 protein: CASSPLRESPNTGELFF
CDR3 DNA: TGTGCCAGCTCACCGTTGCGGGAGTCCCCCAACACCGGGGAGCTGTTTTTT

V gene: TRBV14
clone size: NA
D gene: TRBD1
J gene: TRBJ1-2
CDR3 protein: CASRQQGASYGYTF
CDR3 DNA: TGTGCCAGCAGGCAACAGGGGGCCTCCTATGGCTACACCTTC

V gene: TRBV7-2
clone size: NA
D gene: TRBD1
J gene: TRBJ1-1
CDR3 protein: CASSEGQGMNTEAFF
CDR3 DNA: TGTGCCAGCAGCGAAGGACAGGGGATGAACACTGAAGCTTTCTTT

V gene: TRBV30
clone size: once
D gene: TRBD1
J gene: TRBJ1-1
CDR3 protein: CAWIGRGQGFLNTEAFF
CDR3 DNA: TGTGCCTGGATAGGCAGGGGACAGGGGTTTTTGAACACTGAAGCTTTCTTT

V gene: TRBV5-1
clone size: NA
D gene: NA
J gene: TRBJ2-3
CDR3 protein: CASSQSPSTDTQYF
CDR3 DNA: TGCGCCAGCAGCCAATCACCTAGCACAGATACGCAGTATTTT

V gene: TRBV9
clone size: NA
D gene: NA
J gene: TRBJ1-1
CDR3 protein: CASSVEQNTEAFF
CDR3 DNA: TGTGCCAGCAGCGTCGAGCAGAACACTGAAGCTTTCTTT

V gene: TRBV18
clone size: once
D gene: NA
J gene: TRBJ2-7
CDR3 protein: CASSTGTGSSYEQYF
CDR3 DNA: TGTGCCAGCTCAACAGGGACGGGCAGCTCCTACGAGCAGTACTTC

V gene: TRBV11-1
clone size: NA
D gene: TRBD2
J gene: TRBJ2-1
CDR3 protein: CASSLGLLAGISYNEQFF
CDR3 DNA: TGTGCCAGCAGCTTAGGGTTGCTAGCGGGAATCTCCTACAATGAGCAGTTCTTC

V gene: TRBV27
clone size: NA
D gene: TRBD1
J gene: TRBJ1-1
CDR3 protein: CASSKDRANTEAFF
CDR3 DNA: TGTGCCAGCAGCAAGGACAGGGCGAACACTGAAGCTTTCTTT

V gene: TRBV5-4
clone size: NA
D gene: NA
J gene: TRBJ2-2
CDR3 protein: CASSLAPGMGTGELFF
CDR3 DNA: TGTGCCAGCAGCTTGGCCCCAGGGATGGGCACCGGGGAGCTGTTTTTT

V gene: TRBV4-2
clone size: NA
D gene: TRBD1
J gene: TRBJ2-4
CDR3 protein: CASSLDRGQNIQYF
CDR3 DNA: TGTGCCAGCAGCCTCGACAGGGGTCAAAACATTCAGTACTTC

V gene: TRBV6-5
clone size: NA
D gene: NA
J gene: TRBJ2-1
CDR3 protein: CASSYSLRGYNEQFF
CDR3 DNA: TGTGCCAGCAGTTACTCTCTGCGGGGATACAATGAGCAGTTCTTC

V gene: TRBV6-5
clone size: NA
D gene: NA
J gene: TRBJ1-3
CDR3 protein: CASSYLGFSGNTIYF
CDR3 DNA: TGTGCCAGCAGTTACCTGGGCTTCTCTGGAAACACCATATATTTT

V gene: TRBV5-1
clone size: NA
D gene: NA
J gene: TRBJ2-1
CDR3 protein: CASRLDYNEQFF
CDR3 DNA: TGCGCCAGCAGGCTAGACTACAATGAGCAGTTCTTC

V gene: TRBV20-1
clone size: NA
D gene: NA
J gene: TRBJ1-2
CDR3 protein: CSASRGEGYTF
CDR3 DNA: TGCAGTGCTAGCCGAGGAGAAGGCTACACCTTC

V gene: TRBV10-3
clone size: NA
D gene: TRBD1
J gene: TRBJ1-1
CDR3 protein: CAISDDRGLKNTEAFF
CDR3 DNA: TGTGCCATCAGTGACGACAGGGGGCTGAAGAACACTGAAGCTTTCTTT

V gene: TRBV7-3
clone size: NA
D gene: TRBD1
J gene: TRBJ2-7
CDR3 protein: CASSRRTTGGYEQYF
CDR3 DNA: TGTGCCAGCAGCAGACGCACTACAGGGGGGTACGAGCAGTACTTC

V gene: TRBV6-5
clone size: once
D gene: TRBD2
J gene: TRBJ2-5
CDR3 protein: CASSYRGREETQYF
CDR3 DNA: TGTGCCAGCAGTTACCGGGGGAGGGAAGAGACCCAGTACTTC

V gene: TRBV27
clone size: NA
D gene: TRBD2
J gene: TRBJ2-1
CDR3 protein: CASSQLGLASNEQFF
CDR3 DNA: TGTGCCAGCAGCCAACTTGGACTAGCCAGCAATGAGCAGTTCTTC

V gene: TRBV27
clone size: NA
D gene: NA
J gene: TRBJ1-3
CDR3 protein: CASSLGGFGRNTIYF
CDR3 DNA: TGTGCCAGCAGCCTAGGAGGGTTTGGGAGAAACACCATATATTTT

V gene: TRBV29-1
clone size: NA
D gene: NA
J gene: TRBJ1-3
CDR3 protein: CSVMTDTGNTIYF
CDR3 DNA: TGCAGCGTTATGACGGACACAGGAAACACCATATATTTT

V gene: TRBV5-1
clone size: NA
D gene: TRBD1
J gene: TRBJ2-7
CDR3 protein: CASSSGTGAYEQYF
CDR3 DNA: TGCGCCAGCAGCTCCGGGACAGGAGCCTACGAGCAGTACTTC

V gene: TRBV18
clone size: NA
D gene: TRBD1
J gene: TRBJ2-1
CDR3 protein: CASTLGQGTYNEQFF
CDR3 DNA: TGTGCCAGTACATTAGGACAGGGGACATACAATGAGCAGTTCTTC

V gene: TRBV28
clone size: NA
D gene: TRBD1
J gene: TRBJ1-2
CDR3 protein: CASSSTGRLTNGYTF
CDR3 DNA: TGTGCCAGCAGTTCGACAGGGCGTTTAACTAATGGCTACACCTTC

V gene: TRBV2
clone size: NA
D gene: NA
J gene: TRBJ2-4
CDR3 protein: CASSENPGAKNIQYF
CDR3 DNA: TGTGCCAGCAGTGAGAATCCAGGGGCCAAAAACATTCAGTACTTC

V gene: TRBV15
clone size: NA
D gene: NA
J gene: TRBJ2-5
CDR3 protein: CATARGNWETQYF
CDR3 DNA: TGTGCCACCGCCCGGGGGAACTGGGAGACCCAGTACTTC

V gene: TRBV7-9
clone size: NA
D gene: TRBD1
J gene: TRBJ2-4
CDR3 protein: CASSLMGQGNIQYF
CDR3 DNA: TGTGCCAGCAGCTTAATGGGACAGGGGAACATTCAGTACTTC

V gene: TRBV28
clone size: NA
D gene: NA
J gene: TRBJ2-1
CDR3 protein: CASSYPGGADNEQFF
CDR3 DNA: TGTGCCAGCAGTTATCCGGGTGGGGCTGACAATGAGCAGTTCTTC

V gene: TRBV21-1
clone size: NA
D gene: NA
J gene: TRBJ2-5
CDR3 protein: CASSPGLAAYAAQYF
CDR3 DNA: TGTGCCAGCAGCCCCGGACTAGCGGCCTATGCGGCCCAGTACTTC

V gene: TRBV5-1
clone size: NA
D gene: NA
J gene: TRBJ1-1
CDR3 protein: CASSFLVGGNTEAFF
CDR3 DNA: TGCGCCAGCAGCTTCCTGGTGGGGGGAAACACTGAAGCTTTCTTT

V gene: TRBV9
clone size: once
D gene: TRBD1
J gene: TRBJ2-7
CDR3 protein: CASSVGQGQEQYF
CDR3 DNA: TGTGCCAGCAGCGTGGGACAGGGTCAGGAGCAGTACTTC

V gene: TRBV7-2
clone size: once
D gene: TRBD1
J gene: TRBJ2-2
CDR3 protein: CASRPGWTGGTGELFF
CDR3 DNA: TGTGCCAGCAGGCCAGGTTGGACAGGTGGGACCGGGGAGCTGTTTTTT

V gene: TRBV4-1
clone size: NA
D gene: NA
J gene: TRBJ2-7
CDR3 protein: CASSHPQRDEQYF
CDR3 DNA: TGCGCCAGCAGCCACCCGCAGCGGGACGAGCAGTACTTC

V gene: TRBV7-9
clone size: NA
D gene: TRBD2
J gene: TRBJ2-3
CDR3 protein: CASSKGTSGSFKDTQYF
CDR3 DNA: TGTGCCAGCAGCAAAGGGACTAGCGGGAGTTTTAAAGATACGCAGTATTTT

V gene: TRBV28
clone size: NA
D gene: NA
J gene: TRBJ2-6
CDR3 protein: CASSPPGLSSGANVLTF
CDR3 DNA: TGTGCCAGCAGTCCCCCGGGACTCTCCTCTGGGGCCAACGTCCTGACTTTC

V gene: TRBV6-1
clone size: NA
D gene: TRBD2
J gene: TRBJ2-5
CDR3 protein: CASSEAAPLAGVWRETQYF
CDR3 DNA: TGTGCCAGCAGTGAAGCTGCCCCACTAGCGGGAGTGTGGAGGGAGACCCAGTACTTC

V gene: TRBV28
clone size: NA
D gene: NA
J gene: TRBJ2-7
CDR3 protein: CASSFSDRGWYF
CDR3 DNA: TGTGCCAGCAGTTTCTCGGACAGAGGGTGGTACTTC